The following is a TCR beta chain sequence with its context. Profiling relied on immunoSEQ multiplex PCR, and the TCRdb table lists in-frame clones only, not all of them. Among about 40,000 clones listed, about nine tenths were seen once. These data belong to a study of blood T cell repertoires in COVID-19. For the study at large: Material from acute and convalescent COVID-19 was sourced from the United States, Italy and Spain. Nucleic acid was either cDNA or gDNA, and it came from T cells, B-cell-depleted T cells, or PBMCs.

This clonotype was obtained from a human donor in a cohort sampled during active COVID-19. The specimen sequenced was peripheral blood.

In DNA form, the CDR3 reads TGTGCCAGCTCAGACAGGGGGAATCAGCCCCAGCATTTT. As protein: CASSDRGNQPQHF. This chain connects TRBV5-4 to TRBJ1-5; TRBD1 aligns across 9 bases. Germline V lookup: CDR1 SGHNT, CDR2 YYREEE (reference sequence). This CDR3 is 13 amino acids long. With V trimmed by 7 bases and J by 4 bases, 3 bases remained unmatched.